This T cell receptor (beta chain) was identified during a study of siplizumab effects on memory and regulatory T cells. About this clone itself: Its target is unknown.

Findings of the study overall: Naive T cells apparently outstripped memory cells in diversity and seemed major alloresponse contributors. Among sequences traceable to unstimulated CD4+ memory cells, alloreactive ones were significantly reduced by siplizumab. Siplizumab gave mappable alloreactive CD4+ clones an average Treg-derived fraction of around 70%, against around 27% in controls.

Approximately 10^5 TCR templates underwent assay in every sample. Clones were sequenced by immunoSEQ multiplex PCR, and TCRdb holds only the in-frame ones, with some missing. The repertoire holds more than 60,000 clones, approximately 93% seen once, with 4% to 5.5% in the top ten. Germline V gene data show CDR1 as GTSNPN and CDR2 as SVGIG (reference sequence). Trimming shortened V by 5 bases and J by 0 bases, and 9 bases separated the two germline ends. This CDR3 has 13 residues. V is TRBV30 and J is TRBJ2-3; D is unclear. This sequence originates from a human donor in good health. The sample taken for sequencing was CD8+ T cells sorted from blood. CDR3 sequence: CAWSQSSTDTQYF. CDR3 DNA sequence: TGTGCCTGGTCACAATCTAGCACAGATACGCAGTATTTT. Supplemented by reference TRBV30 and TRBJ2-3, the full variable domain reads SQTIHQWPATLVQPVGSPLSLECTVEGTSNPNLYWYRQAAGRGLQLLFYSVGIGQISSEVPQNLSASRPQDRQFILSSKKLLLSDSGFYLCAWSQSSTDTQYFGPGTRLTVL.